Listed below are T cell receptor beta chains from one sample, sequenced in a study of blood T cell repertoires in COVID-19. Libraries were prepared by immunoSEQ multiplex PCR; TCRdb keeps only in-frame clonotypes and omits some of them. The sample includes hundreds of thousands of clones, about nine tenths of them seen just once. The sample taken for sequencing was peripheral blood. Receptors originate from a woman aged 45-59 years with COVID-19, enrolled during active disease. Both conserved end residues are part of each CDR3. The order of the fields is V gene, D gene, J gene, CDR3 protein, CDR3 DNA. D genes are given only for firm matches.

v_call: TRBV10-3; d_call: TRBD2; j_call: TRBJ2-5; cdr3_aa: CAISGRTSGSFGTQYF; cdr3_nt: TGTGCCATCAGTGGCCGGACTAGCGGGAGCTTTGGGACCCAGTACTTC
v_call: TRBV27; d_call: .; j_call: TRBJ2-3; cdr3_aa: CASSFEGLNTDTQYF; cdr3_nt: TGTGCCAGCAGTTTCGAGGGACTTAACACAGATACGCAGTATTTT
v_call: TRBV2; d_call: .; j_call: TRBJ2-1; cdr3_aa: CASSGLDNEQFF; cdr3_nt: TGTGCCAGCAGCGGACTCGACAATGAGCAGTTCTTC
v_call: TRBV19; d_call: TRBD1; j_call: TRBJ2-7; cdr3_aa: CASSIWVGTGGLYEQYF; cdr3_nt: TGTGCCAGTAGTATTTGGGTAGGGACAGGGGGCCTCTACGAGCAGTACTTC
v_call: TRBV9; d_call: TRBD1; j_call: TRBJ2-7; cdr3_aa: CASSANPGTGIEQYF; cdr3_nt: TGTGCCAGCAGCGCTAATCCCGGGACAGGGATCGAGCAGTACTTC
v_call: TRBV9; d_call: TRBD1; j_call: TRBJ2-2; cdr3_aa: CASSVVQGARSGELFF; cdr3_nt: TGTGCCAGCAGCGTAGTCCAGGGGGCGCGGAGCGGGGAGCTGTTTTTT
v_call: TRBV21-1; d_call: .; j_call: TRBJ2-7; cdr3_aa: CASSKSVRTAVGTYEQYF; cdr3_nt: TGTGCCAGCAGCAAATCGGTAAGGACAGCCGTGGGAACCTACGAGCAGTACTTC
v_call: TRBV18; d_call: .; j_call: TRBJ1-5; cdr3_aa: CASSPLRRGENQPQHF; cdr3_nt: TGTGCCAGCTCACCTCTACGCCGTGGAGAAAATCAGCCCCAGCATTTT
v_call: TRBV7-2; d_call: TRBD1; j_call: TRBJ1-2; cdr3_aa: CASSFRTGEGYTF; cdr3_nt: TGTGCCAGCAGCTTCCGGACAGGGGAAGGCTACACCTTC
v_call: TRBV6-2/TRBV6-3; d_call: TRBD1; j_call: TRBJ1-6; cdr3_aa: CASSNSPGQDRTPLHF; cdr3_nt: TGTGCCAGCAGTAACTCACCTGGACAGGACAGGACACCCCTCCACTTT
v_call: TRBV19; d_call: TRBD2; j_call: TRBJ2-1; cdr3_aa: CASSTRTRFYNEQFF; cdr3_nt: TGTGCCAGTAGTACAAGGACTAGGTTCTACAATGAGCAGTTCTTC
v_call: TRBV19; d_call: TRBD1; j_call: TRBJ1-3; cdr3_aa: CASSAQGWGNTIYF; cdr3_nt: TGTGCCAGTAGCGCACAGGGGTGGGGAAACACCATATATTTT
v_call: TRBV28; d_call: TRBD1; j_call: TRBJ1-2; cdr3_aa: CASSLGDRGYGYTF; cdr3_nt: TGTGCCAGCAGTTTAGGGGACAGGGGCTATGGCTACACCTTC
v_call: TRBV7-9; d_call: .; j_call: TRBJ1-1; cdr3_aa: CASSSFSRGGGTEAFF; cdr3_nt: TGTGCCAGCAGCTCATTTTCCAGGGGCGGTGGCACTGAAGCTTTCTTT
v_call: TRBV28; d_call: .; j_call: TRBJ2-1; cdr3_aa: CASSVRTGGRSDEQFF; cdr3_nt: TGTGCCAGCAGTGTGAGGACTGGGGGGAGAAGCGATGAGCAGTTCTTC
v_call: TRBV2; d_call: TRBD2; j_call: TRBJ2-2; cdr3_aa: CAITTSGRAGGTGELFF; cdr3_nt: TGTGCCATCACGACTAGCGGGAGGGCCGGTGGCACCGGGGAGCTGTTTTTT